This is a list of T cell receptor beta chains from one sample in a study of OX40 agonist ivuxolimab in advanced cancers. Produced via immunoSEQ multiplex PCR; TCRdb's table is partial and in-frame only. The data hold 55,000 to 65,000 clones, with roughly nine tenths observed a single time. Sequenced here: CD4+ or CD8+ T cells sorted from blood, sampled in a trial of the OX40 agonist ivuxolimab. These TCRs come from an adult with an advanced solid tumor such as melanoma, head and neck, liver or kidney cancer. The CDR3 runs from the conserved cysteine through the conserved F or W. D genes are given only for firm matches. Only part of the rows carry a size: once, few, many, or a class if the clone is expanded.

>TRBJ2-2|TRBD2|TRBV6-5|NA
TGTGCCAGCAGACCAAGCGGGAGGTTACCCGGGGAGCTGTTTTTT
CASRPSGRLPGELFF
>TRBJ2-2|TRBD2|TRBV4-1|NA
TGCGCCAGCAGCCAAGGCGGGAGGGCCGAAAGTCCCGGGGAGCTGTTTTTT
CASSQGGRAESPGELFF
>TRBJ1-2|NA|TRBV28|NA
TGTGCCAGCAGAGCTACCGGGACCCGAGGATATGGCTACACCTTC
CASRATGTRGYGYTF
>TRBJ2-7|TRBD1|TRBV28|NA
TGTGCCAGCCGTACACAGGGGGCGGACGAGCAGTACTTC
CASRTQGADEQYF
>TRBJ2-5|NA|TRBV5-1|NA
TGCGCCAGCAGCTTGGATTACCAAGAGACCCAGTACTTC
CASSLDYQETQYF
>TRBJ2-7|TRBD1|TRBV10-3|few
TGTGCCATCAGAGGACAGGACTACGAGCAGTACTTC
CAIRGQDYEQYF
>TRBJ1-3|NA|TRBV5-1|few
TGCGCCAGCAGCCCCTCTGGGTACTCTGGAAACACCATATATTTT
CASSPSGYSGNTIYF
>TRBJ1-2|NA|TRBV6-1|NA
TGTGCCAGCAACGAGCCTGGCTATGGCTACACCTTC
CASNEPGYGYTF
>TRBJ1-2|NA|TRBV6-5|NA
TGTGCCAGCGGGATTCGGGGGGCTGGTGGCTACACCTTC
CASGIRGAGGYTF
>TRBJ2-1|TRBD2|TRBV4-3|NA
TGCGCCAGCAGCCAAGAGCACCTAGCGGGAGGGCTCTACAATGAGCAGTTCTTC
CASSQEHLAGGLYNEQFF
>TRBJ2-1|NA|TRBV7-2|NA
TGTGCCAGCAGCTTAGCGCTAAGTACTAGGAATGAGCAGTTCTTC
CASSLALSTRNEQFF